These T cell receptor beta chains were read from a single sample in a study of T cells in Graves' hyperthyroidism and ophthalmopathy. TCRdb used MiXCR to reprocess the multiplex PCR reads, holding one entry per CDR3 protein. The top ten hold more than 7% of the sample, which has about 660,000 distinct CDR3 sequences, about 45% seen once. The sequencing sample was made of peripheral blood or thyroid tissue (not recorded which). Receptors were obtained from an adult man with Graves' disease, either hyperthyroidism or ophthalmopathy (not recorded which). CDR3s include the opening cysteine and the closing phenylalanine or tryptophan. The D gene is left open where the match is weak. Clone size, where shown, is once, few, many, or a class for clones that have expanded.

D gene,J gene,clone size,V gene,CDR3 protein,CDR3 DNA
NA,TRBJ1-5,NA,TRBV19,CASSIGANQPQHF,TGTGCCAGTAGTATAGGGGCAAATCAGCCCCAGCATTTT
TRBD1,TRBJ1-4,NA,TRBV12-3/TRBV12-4,CASSVRDRVWEKLFF,TGTGCCAGCAGTGTCCGGGACAGGGTATGGGAAAAACTGTTTTTT
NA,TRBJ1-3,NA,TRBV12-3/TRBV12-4,CASSFSATGNTIYF,TGTGCCAGCAGTTTTTCGGCTACTGGAAACACCATATATTTT
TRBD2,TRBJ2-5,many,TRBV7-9,CASSLGLQYQETQYF,TGTGCCAGCAGCTTGGGACTACAGTACCAAGAGACCCAGTACTTC
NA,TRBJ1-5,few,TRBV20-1,CSAREGVSNQPQHF,TGCAGTGCTAGGGAGGGGGTTAGCAATCAGCCCCAGCATTTT
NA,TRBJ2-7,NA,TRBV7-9,CASSLAHGTAGDYEQYF,TGTGCCAGCAGCTTAGCGCACGGGACAGCGGGGGACTACGAGCAGTACTTC
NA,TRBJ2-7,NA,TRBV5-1,CASSLGARGATYEQYF,TGCGCCAGCAGCTTGGGCGCTCGTGGAGCGACCTACGAGCAGTACTTC
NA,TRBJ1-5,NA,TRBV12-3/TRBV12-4,CASSFSRDLDQPQHF,TGTGCCAGCAGTTTCTCCAGGGATCTAGATCAGCCCCAGCATTTT
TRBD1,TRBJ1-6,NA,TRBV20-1,CSAVPGTGTFHF,TGCAGTGCAGTACCCGGGACAGGGACTTTCCACTTT
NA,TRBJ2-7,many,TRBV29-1,CSVERTDSYEQYF,TGCAGCGTTGAGAGGACAGACTCCTACGAGCAGTACTTC
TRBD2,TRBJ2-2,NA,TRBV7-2,CASSFKIAGAAGELFF,TGTGCCAGCAGCTTTAAGATAGCGGGAGCTGCCGGGGAGCTGTTTTTT
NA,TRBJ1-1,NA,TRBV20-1,CSAPVGARPEAFF,TGCAGTGCTCCGGTGGGGGCCCGCCCTGAAGCTTTCTTT
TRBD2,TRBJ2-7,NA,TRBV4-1,CASSHVIAGGFEQYF,TGCGCCAGCAGCCACGTAATAGCGGGAGGTTTCGAGCAGTACTTC
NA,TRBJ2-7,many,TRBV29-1,CSVAGEGLYEQYF,TGCAGCGTTGCAGGGGAGGGACTCTACGAGCAGTACTTC
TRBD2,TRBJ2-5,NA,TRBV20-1,CSATGLAGETQYF,TGCAGTGCTACCGGACTAGCGGGAGAGACCCAGTACTTC
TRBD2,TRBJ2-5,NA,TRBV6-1,CASSASSGETQYF,TGTGCCAGCAGCGCTTCTAGCGGCGAGACCCAGTACTTC
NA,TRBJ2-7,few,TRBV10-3,CAISESGVYEQYF,TGTGCCATCAGTGAGTCGGGGGTCTACGAGCAGTACTTC
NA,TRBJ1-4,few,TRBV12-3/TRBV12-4,CASGGAGATNEKLFF,TGTGCCAGCGGTGGGGCAGGTGCAACTAATGAAAAACTGTTTTTT
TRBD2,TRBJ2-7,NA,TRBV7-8,CASSQNRTRHEQYF,TGTGCCAGCAGCCAAAACAGGACTAGACACGAGCAGTACTTC
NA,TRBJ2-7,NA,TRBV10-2,CASSEKRSPLLEQYF,TGCGCCAGCAGTGAGAAGCGTTCCCCCCTCCTCGAGCAGTACTTC
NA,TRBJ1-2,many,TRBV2,CASSDRILYGYTF,TGTGCCAGCAGTGACCGTATCCTCTATGGCTACACCTTC
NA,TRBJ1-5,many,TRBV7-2,CASTAFGQPQHF,TGTGCCAGCACCGCGTTCGGTCAGCCCCAGCATTTT
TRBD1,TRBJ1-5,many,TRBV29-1,CSGSTGLNQPQHF,TGCAGCGGATCGACAGGGTTGAATCAGCCCCAGCATTTT
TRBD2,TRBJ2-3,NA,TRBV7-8,CASSLAMGGRTTDTQYF,TGTGCCAGCAGCTTGGCCATGGGCGGGAGGACCACAGATACGCAGTATTTT
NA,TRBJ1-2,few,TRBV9,CASSVEQNYGYTF,TGTGCCAGCAGCGTAGAACAGAACTATGGCTACACCTTC
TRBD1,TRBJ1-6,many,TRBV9,CASSPRDRAGNSPLHF,TGTGCCAGCAGCCCAAGGGACAGGGCCGGTAATTCACCCCTCCACTTT
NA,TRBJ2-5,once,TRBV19,CAGREVGEGTQYF,TGTGCCGGTCGAGAGGTCGGGGAAGGGACCCAGTACTTC
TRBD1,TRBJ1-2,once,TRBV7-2,CAWVGQGLYGYTF,TGTGCCTGGGTCGGACAGGGGCTCTATGGCTACACCTTC
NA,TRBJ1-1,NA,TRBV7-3,CASSTALNTEAFF,TGTGCCAGCAGTACAGCCCTGAACACTGAAGCTTTCTTT
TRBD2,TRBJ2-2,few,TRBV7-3,CASSQDINRGVTGELFF,TGCGCCAGCAGCCAAGATATCAATCGGGGGGTCACCGGGGAGCTGTTTTTT
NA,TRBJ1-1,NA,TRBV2,CASSERQSVSTEEAFF,TGTGCCAGCAGTGAAAGGCAGTCGGTATCGACAGAAGAAGCTTTCTTT
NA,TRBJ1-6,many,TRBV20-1,CSASRELRSPLHF,TGCAGTGCTAGCAGGGAATTACGTTCACCCCTCCACTTT
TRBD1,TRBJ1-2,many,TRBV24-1,CATSVTGTGSYGYTF,TGTGCCACCAGTGTAACCGGGACAGGAAGCTATGGCTACACCTTC